This passage covers 26 T cell receptor beta chains from one sample sequenced in a study of blood T cell repertoires in COVID-19. TCRdb keeps only in-frame clones here, not all; method: immunoSEQ multiplex PCR. The sample yields 95,000 or so clones, 81% seen once. Sample: peripheral blood. Every receptor here comes from a man aged 80 or over with active or convalescent COVID-19.

This clone was picked up a small number of times. CDR3 in amino acids: CASSLGGAGGYTF. The CDR3 coding sequence is TGTGCCAGCAGCTTGGGTGGGGCAGGGGGCTACACCTTC. This chain links TRBV7-9 with TRBJ1-2, with D possibly TRBD1 on 5 matching bases. Germline loops: CDR1 SEHNR, CDR2 FQNEAQ (reference sequence). V lost 3 bases, J lost 8 bases, and 13 bases lay in between. The CDR3 has 13 amino acids.

The V call is TRBV29-1, the J call TRBJ2-2; the D gene is possibly TRBD1 (6 bases). Germline CDR1 is SQVTM and CDR2 is ANQGSEA. The CDR3 consists of 22 residues. Trimming left V 1 base short and J 6 bases short, with 36 bases between. The CDR3 nucleotides are TGCAGCGTTGAAGGGGGGCCAGGGGATTCCGGGTTGGACCCCGCGCCGCCCGGGGAGCTGTTTTTT. Translation: CSVEGGPGDSGLDPAPPGELFF.

This clone was seen at least ten times. The rearrangement joins TRBV28 to TRBJ2-2, with TRBD1 matching 10 bases. Germline V gene lookup returns CDR1 MDHEN and CDR2 SYDVKM. The length of the CDR3 is 15 residues. The ends lost 9 bases at V and 1 base at J; junction bases unmatched: 5. CDR3 region: CASRGQGGNTGELFF. Written as DNA, the CDR3 is TGTGCCAGTCGCGGACAGGGGGGGAACACCGGGGAGCTGTTTTTT.

This chain joins TRBV3-1 (or the pseudogene TRBV3-2) and TRBJ2-7; the D gene is possibly TRBD1 (7 bases). Germline-derived CDR1 and CDR2 are LGHDT and YNNKEL (reference sequence). This CDR3 spans 15 amino acids. V lost 0 bases and J 4 bases, leaving 13 bases between the germline ends. The CDR3 spells CASSQDAAGGYEQYF. The CDR3 DNA sequence: TGTGCCAGCAGCCAAGATGCCGCAGGGGGGTACGAGCAGTACTTC.

The V gene is TRBV19, the J gene TRBJ1-1; D might be TRBD1 (6 bases). The CDR3 has 14 amino acids. V shed 7 bases and J shed 2 bases, with 14 bases lying between them. Germline CDR1 LNHDA, CDR2 SQIVND (reference sequence). CDR3 protein: CASIHIGGNTEAFF. The CDR3 bases are TGTGCCAGTATTCACATAGGGGGAAACACTGAAGCTTTCTTT.

V usage is TRBV9 and J usage is TRBJ1-3; possible D gene TRBD1, 5 bases. CDR3 length: 16 residues. From germline, CDR1 is SGDLS and CDR2 YYNGEE. The V and J ends lost 3 bases and 0 bases respectively, with 13 bases between them. The CDR3 DNA reads as TGTGCCAGCAGCGGGAGGGGCCTTATCTCTGGAAACACCATATATTTT. Translating gives CASSGRGLISGNTIYF.

In this sample, this clone turned up once. The rearrangement links TRBV7-2 to TRBJ2-2; TRBD2 agrees at 8 bases. J lost 0 bases, V lost 2 bases, and 2 bases had no gene match. The CDR3 loop spans 16 amino acids. Germline V gene sequence: CDR1 SGHTA, CDR2 FQGNSA. Written as DNA, the CDR3 is TGTGCCAGCAGCTTAAGCGGGGGCGCGAACACCGGGGAGCTGTTTTTT. Translating gives CASSLSGGANTGELFF.

The chain carries TRBV7-6 and TRBJ2-3; possible D gene TRBD1, 6 bases. The CDR3 totals 17 residues. In germline, CDR1 is SGHVS, CDR2 FNYEAQ. The V and J ends lost 5 bases and 0 bases respectively, with 18 bases between them. The CDR3: CASSPQGLAFSTDTQYF. CDR3 in DNA: TGTGCCAGCAGCCCGCAGGGGCTTGCCTTTAGCACAGATACGCAGTATTTT.

This sequence joins TRBV4-1 and TRBJ2-5, with TRBD2 matching over 7 bases. The CDR3 runs 16 residues. The germline V gene encodes CDR1 MGHRA and CDR2 YSYEKL. Germline trimming cut 0 bases from V and 4 bases from J; bases unmatched to any gene: 8. The CDR3 protein is CASSQEGAGVAETQYF. CDR3 sequence (DNA): TGCGCCAGCAGCCAAGAAGGTGCGGGGGTTGCAGAGACCCAGTACTTC.

V gene TRBV30 combines with J gene TRBJ2-6, with D possibly matching TRBD1 (7 bases). Germline loops: CDR1 GTSNPN, CDR2 SVGIG (reference sequence). V shed 1 base and J shed 0 bases, with 10 bases lying between them. The CDR3 consists of 16 residues. As DNA, the CDR3 is TGTGCCTGGAGTGGCAGGGGGGTCTCTGGGGCCAACGTCCTGACTTTC. Translation: CAWSGRGVSGANVLTF. The full variable domain, rest sourced from reference TRBV30 and TRBJ2-6, is SQTIHQWPATLVQPVGSPLSLECTVEGTSNPNLYWYRQAAGRGLQLLFYSVGIGQISSEVPQNLSASRPQDRQFILSSKKLLLSDSGFYLCAWSGRGVSGANVLTFGAGSRLTVL.

The gene calls are TRBV5-1 and TRBJ2-7, with D tentatively TRBD1 (5 bases). Per the germline V gene, CDR1 is SGHRS and CDR2 is YFSETQ. V lost 7 bases to trimming and J lost 5 bases, with 13 bases between them. The CDR3 is 12 amino acids. Written as DNA, the CDR3 is TGCGCCAGCCGCCTGGACAACCACGAGCAGTACTTC. Its translation: CASRLDNHEQYF.

The V and J genes are TRBV2 and TRBJ1-1; TRBD1 might be the D (5 bases). Germline CDR1 SNHLY, CDR2 FYNNEI. Trimming cost V 7 bases and J 3 bases, with 15 bases left between them. The CDR3 loop spans 14 amino acids. CDR3 sequence reads: CASIRVGADTEAFF. CDR3 sequence (DNA): TGTGCCAGCATCAGGGTTGGGGCGGACACTGAAGCTTTCTTT.

CDR3 residues: CASRDTGSSYEQYF. CDR3 DNA sequence: TGTGCCAGCAGAGACACTGGGAGCTCCTACGAGCAGTACTTC. The rearrangement uses TRBV3-1 (or the pseudogene TRBV3-2) and TRBJ2-7; D may be TRBD2 (5 bases). V lost 6 bases, J lost 0 bases, and 12 bases lay in between. Looked up from germline, CDR1 is LGHDT and CDR2 is YNNKEL (reference sequence). The length of the CDR3 is 14 residues.

The chain uses TRBV2 and TRBJ1-5, with a possible D match to TRBD1 (5 bases). The CDR3 extends over 14 amino acids. V was trimmed by 7 bases and J by 4 bases, leaving 14 bases between them. Per germline, CDR1 SNHLY and CDR2 FYNNEI. The CDR3 spells CASTSGIWNQPQHF. The CDR3, as DNA: TGTGCCAGCACCTCAGGGATATGGAATCAGCCCCAGCATTTT.

This clone has a handful of counts. V and J are TRBV11-2 and TRBJ2-5, with unresolved D. In germline, CDR1 is SGHAT, CDR2 FQNNGV. The V and J ends lost 5 bases and 5 bases respectively, with 9 bases between them. CDR3 length: 12 amino acids. In DNA, the CDR3 is TGTGCCAGCAGCCCCGTTCCGGAGACCCAGTACTTC. Translating gives CASSPVPETQYF.

V is TRBV2 and J is TRBJ1-1; 7 bases are shared with TRBD1. V was pared by 6 bases and J by 1 base, with 5 bases of the junction left unmatched. Germline V gives CDR1 SNHLY, CDR2 FYNNEI. The CDR3 sequence is 14 residues long. In nucleotides, the CDR3 is TGTGCCAGCAGGGGACAGTTGGGGAACACTGAAGCTTTCTTT. Protein product: CASRGQLGNTEAFF.

V gene TRBV18 combines with J gene TRBJ2-3, with 13 bases fitting TRBD2. The CDR3 is 16 residues long. With V trimmed by 3 bases and J by 3 bases, 3 bases remained unmatched. The germline CDR1 and CDR2 sequences are KGHSH and LQKENI. CDR3 protein: CASSPTSGGITDTQYF. CDR3 nucleotides: TGTGCCAGCTCACCGACTAGCGGGGGGATAACAGATACGCAGTATTTT.

The chain links TRBV5-3 to TRBJ2-7; TRBD1 matches 7 bases. TRBV5-3 is an ORF for which the function is uncertain. CDR3 length equals 16 residues. Losses at the gene ends were 0 bases for V and 2 bases for J; bases not matched to a gene: 8. The CDR3 spells CARSLDSETGPYEQYF. As DNA, the CDR3 is TGTGCCAGAAGCTTGGACTCCGAGACAGGGCCCTACGAGCAGTACTTC.

This chain joins TRBV25-1 and TRBJ1-6, with 9 bases identical to TRBD1. J lost 3 bases, V lost 2 bases, and 8 bases had no gene match. In germline, CDR1 is MGHDK, CDR2 SYGVNS. The CDR3 is 18 residues long. CDR3 DNA sequence: TGTGCCAGCAGTGAAATAGGACAGGGGAGCAGCTATAATTCACCCCTCCACTTT. Translation gives CASSEIGQGSSYNSPLHF.

The CDR3 is CASSLGTGIYGYTF. The CDR3 DNA reads TGTGCCAGCAGCCTCGGGACAGGGATTTATGGCTACACCTTC. The chain couples TRBV7-9 to TRBJ1-2; 9 nucleotides align to TRBD1. The CDR3 covers 14 residues. Germline CDR1 is SEHNR and CDR2 is FQNEAQ (reference sequence). V was clipped by 5 bases and J by 5 bases; unmatched bases: 6.

The sample holds one count of this clone. The chain has TRBV7-2 and TRBJ2-2; D is possibly TRBD1 (8 bases). Trimming left V 8 bases short and J 4 bases short, with 14 bases between. The CDR3 sequence is 14 residues long. The germline gives CDR1 SGHTA, CDR2 FQGNSA. CDR3 amino acids: CASFNRGGTGELFF. For the CDR3, the DNA is TGTGCCAGCTTCAACAGGGGGGGCACCGGGGAGCTGTTTTTT.

This clone has more than one count but fewer than ten. The CDR3: CASSVEAGGVGGYTF. The CDR3 nucleotides are TGTGCCAGCAGCGTAGAGGCAGGGGGAGTGGGAGGCTACACCTTC. This chain uses TRBV9 with TRBJ1-2, with 7 bases that match TRBD1. The junction had 10 bases not matched to a gene; V was cut back by 0 bases and J by 8 bases. This CDR3 has 15 residues. In germline, CDR1 is SGDLS, CDR2 YYNGEE.

This chain connects TRBV19 to TRBJ1-4; 8 nucleotides line up with TRBD1. The CDR3 is made up of 14 amino acids. Germline V gene data show CDR1 as LNHDA and CDR2 as SQIVND (reference sequence). Germline trimming cut 7 bases from V and 6 bases from J; bases unmatched to any gene: 7. CDR3 residues: CASNHRGIDEKLFF. Here the CDR3 DNA reads TGTGCCAGTAACCACAGGGGGATAGATGAAAAACTGTTTTTT.

The table lists this clone with a count of one. The rearrangement joins TRBV6-5 to TRBJ1-1; D uncertain. The V end was cut by 2 bases, the J end by 4 bases, with 8 bases between. Germline V gene lookup returns CDR1 MNHEY and CDR2 SVGAGI. The CDR3 loop spans 13 amino acids. CDR3 in DNA: TGTGCCAGCAGTTACCCGGGTTTCACTGAAGCTTTCTTT. Its translation is CASSYPGFTEAFF.

The chain employs TRBV25-1 and TRBJ1-2; 9 positions agree with TRBD1. Trimming took 4 bases from V and 7 from J; bases not matched to a gene: 7. The CDR3 sequence is 14 residues long. CDR1 and CDR2 (germline): MGHDK, SYGVNS. The chain's CDR3 is CASSAQGALRGYTF. CDR3 DNA sequence: TGTGCCAGCAGTGCACAGGGGGCGTTGCGTGGCTACACCTTC.

The chain is built from TRBV9 and TRBJ1-2, with TRBD1 matching over 9 bases. J gave up 4 bases and V 3 bases, and 7 bases lay outside the gene matches. The germline V gene encodes CDR1 SGDLS and CDR2 YYNGEE. The length of the CDR3 is 15 residues. The CDR3 sequence is CASSGGQGIVYGYTF. CDR3 sequence (DNA): TGTGCCAGCAGCGGAGGACAGGGGATTGTCTATGGCTACACCTTC.